Listed here are 15 T cell receptor beta chains from one sample, sequenced in a study of blood T cell repertoires in COVID-19. Profiled with immunoSEQ multiplex PCR; TCRdb holds only in-frame clones, not every one. The sample carries 70,000 to 85,000 clones, 88% recorded once. The specimen was peripheral blood. Receptors originate from a man between 65 and 79 years old with active or convalescent COVID-19.

The gene calls are TRBV5-6 and TRBJ1-2; TRBD1 matches 10 bases. CDR1 SGHDT and CDR2 YYEEEE come from the germline V gene. This CDR3 spans 14 amino acids. J gave up 7 bases and V 0 bases, and 3 bases lay outside the gene matches. For the CDR3, the DNA is TGTGCCAGCAGCTTGGGACAGGGGGCTGGTGGCTACACCTTC. Its protein is CASSLGQGAGGYTF.

The chain employs TRBV2 and TRBJ2-5; the match to TRBD2 covers 14 bases. V gave up 6 bases and J gave up 8 bases; unmatched junction bases: 5. Germline V gives CDR1 SNHLY, CDR2 FYNNEI. The CDR3 is 14 amino acids. CDR3 bases: TGTGCCAGCAGCTCAGGACTAGCGGGGGGAACCCAGTACTTC. Encoded protein: CASSSGLAGGTQYF. Full variable domain (missing parts from reference TRBV2 and TRBJ2-5): EPEVTQTPSHQVTQMGQEVILRCVPISNHLYFYWYRQILGQKVEFLVSFYNNEISEKSEIFDDQFSVERPDGSNFTLKIRSTKLEDSAMYFCASSSGLAGGTQYFGPGTRLLVL.

The chain has TRBV28 and TRBJ1-1, with D possibly being TRBD1 (6 bases). This CDR3 spans 15 amino acids. Germline V gene lookup returns CDR1 MDHEN and CDR2 SYDVKM. The germline V and J ends were trimmed by 3 bases and 2 bases, with 13 bases remaining between them. The CDR3 bases are TGTGCCAGCAGTTTTGGTGGGGGGGCCAACACTGAAGCTTTCTTT. Protein sequence: CASSFGGGANTEAFF.

The V gene is TRBV4-2, the J gene TRBJ1-2, with TRBD1 matching over 7 bases. The V and J ends lost 0 bases and 9 bases, in that order; junction bases with no gene match: 10. The CDR3 is 15 residues long. Germline V lookup: CDR1 LGHNA, CDR2 YNFKEQ. CDR3 loop: CASSQDLNSGGSYTF. CDR3 DNA: TGTGCCAGCAGCCAAGACCTCAACTCAGGGGGGAGCTACACCTTC.

This clone was found a few times. The chain employs TRBV10-1 and TRBJ2-1; possible D gene TRBD2, 5 bases. The V end lost 10 bases, the J end lost 11 bases, and 15 bases lay between the germline ends. The germline V gene encodes CDR1 WNHNN and CDR2 SYGVQD (reference sequence). The CDR3 spans 11 residues. The CDR3 spells CATSGGGKQFF. The CDR3 DNA is TGCGCCACCTCCGGAGGAGGAAAGCAGTTCTTC.

This clone is a singleton in its sample. The chain recombines TRBV2 with TRBJ1-3; 9 bases are a match to TRBD1. CDR3 length: 16 amino acids. The V gene end was trimmed by 6 bases and the J gene end by 0 bases; junction bases not matched to a gene: 6. Germline CDR1 reads SNHLY; CDR2 reads FYNNEI. The CDR3 spells CASRIQGAFSGNTIYF. As DNA, the CDR3 is TGTGCCAGCAGAATACAGGGGGCCTTCTCTGGAAACACCATATATTTT.

This sequence joins TRBV7-3 and TRBJ2-1, with 9 bases identical to TRBD2. Trimming took 0 bases from V and 3 from J; bases not matched to a gene: 6. Germline V gene data show CDR1 as SGHTA and CDR2 as FQGTGA. CDR3 length: 17 amino acids. CDR3 amino acids: CASSLTSLAGIYNEQFF. The CDR3 DNA is TGTGCCAGCAGCTTAACGTCTCTAGCGGGGATCTACAATGAGCAGTTCTTC.

The genes are TRBV3-1 (or the pseudogene TRBV3-2) and TRBJ2-5; TRBD2 aligns across 8 bases. J was trimmed by 3 bases and V by 1 base; bases with no gene match: 7. CDR1 and CDR2 (germline): LGHDT, YNNKEL (reference sequence). The CDR3 runs 16 residues. The CDR3 DNA reads as TGTGCCAGCAGCCAAGGTGGAGCGGGAGTTAAAGAGACCCAGTACTTC. Its translation is CASSQGGAGVKETQYF.

V and J are TRBV28 and TRBJ1-6, with D tentatively TRBD1 (5 bases). Germline CDR1 reads MDHEN; CDR2 reads SYDVKM. The V and J ends lost 3 bases and 7 bases respectively, with 13 bases between them. The CDR3 extends over 15 amino acids. In DNA, the CDR3 is TGTGCCAGCAGTTTTGCCACAGGAAAAAATTCACCCCTCCACTTT. This translates into CASSFATGKNSPLHF.

Of note for this clone: Distinct nucleotide sequences in the sample also encode this CDR3. V and J are TRBV5-1 and TRBJ2-3; tentative D call: TRBD2 (6 bases). Germline CDR1 SGHRS, CDR2 YFSETQ. Trimming shortened V by 0 bases and J by 4 bases, and 12 bases separated the two germline ends. The CDR3 has 15 residues. This chain's CDR3 is CASSLGGGAPDTQYF. CDR3 nucleotides: TGCGCCAGCAGCTTGGGAGGCGGGGCCCCAGATACGCAGTATTTT.

The chain combines TRBV6-5 with TRBJ1-1; D not resolved. V was shortened by 7 bases and J by 5 bases, with 20 bases between the two germline ends. There are 15 residues in the CDR3. Germline CDR1 and CDR2: MNHEY and SVGAGI. CDR3 sequence: CASTPFSAGLTEAFF. As DNA, the CDR3 is TGTGCCAGCACCCCCTTTTCGGCGGGTTTAACTGAAGCTTTCTTT.

This clone was seen just once. V is TRBV2 and J is TRBJ2-5; tentative D call: TRBD2 (5 bases). This CDR3 is 13 amino acids long. CDR1 is SNHLY, CDR2 FYNNEI, per germline. The V end was cut by 5 bases, the J end by 4 bases, with 11 bases between. CDR3 DNA: TGTGCCAGCAGTAGAGGGAACCGAGAGACCCAGTACTTC. This encodes CASSRGNRETQYF.

This sequence joins TRBV7-9 and TRBJ1-1, with 7 positions matching TRBD1. This CDR3 is 13 amino acids long. Germline loops: CDR1 SEHNR, CDR2 FQNEAQ (reference sequence). With 6 bases clipped from V and 3 bases from J, the junction kept 4 bases outside the gene matches. In DNA form, the CDR3 reads TGTGCCAGCAGTTCGACAGGGTACACTGAAGCTTTCTTT. Its protein product is CASSSTGYTEAFF.

The gene calls are TRBV6-6 and TRBJ2-2; D unclear. Trimming cost V 5 bases and J 4 bases, with 11 bases left between them. This CDR3 has 14 residues. Germline CDR1 and CDR2: MNHNY and SVGAGI (reference sequence). CDR3 residues: CASSALGSTGELFF. Here the CDR3 DNA reads TGTGCCAGCAGTGCTCTCGGTTCCACCGGGGAGCTGTTTTTT.

The chain uses TRBV2 and TRBJ1-2, with 8 bases fitting TRBD1. The ends lost 11 bases at V and 0 bases at J; junction bases unmatched: 5. Germline V gene data show CDR1 as SNHLY and CDR2 as FYNNEI. This CDR3 spans 13 amino acids. CDR3 residues: CAGGQGANYGYTF. CDR3 DNA: TGTGCCGGCGGACAGGGCGCTAACTATGGCTACACCTTC.